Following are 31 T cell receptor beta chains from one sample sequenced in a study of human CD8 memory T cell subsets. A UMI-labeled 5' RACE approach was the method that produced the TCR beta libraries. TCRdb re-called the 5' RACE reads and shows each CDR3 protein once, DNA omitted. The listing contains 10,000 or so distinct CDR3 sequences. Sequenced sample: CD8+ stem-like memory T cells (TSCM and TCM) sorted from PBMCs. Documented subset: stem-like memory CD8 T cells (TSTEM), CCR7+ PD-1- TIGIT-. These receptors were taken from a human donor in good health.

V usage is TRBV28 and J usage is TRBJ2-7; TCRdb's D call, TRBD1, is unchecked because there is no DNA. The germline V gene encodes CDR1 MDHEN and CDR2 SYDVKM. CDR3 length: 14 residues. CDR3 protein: CASSLGGDSYEQYF. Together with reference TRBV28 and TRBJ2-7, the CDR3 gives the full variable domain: DVKVTQSSRYLVKRTGEKVFLECVQDMDHENMFWYRQDPGLGLRLIYFSYDVKMKEKGDIPEGYSVSREKKERFSLILESASTNQTSMYLCASSLGGDSYEQYFGPGTRLTVT.

CDR3: CSARPHVGQGAEQYF. The chain has TRBV20-1 and TRBJ2-7; TCRdb outputs TRBD1, but without DNA this stays unchecked. The CDR3 has 15 amino acids. The germline CDR1 and CDR2 sequences are DFQATT and SNEGSKA (reference sequence).

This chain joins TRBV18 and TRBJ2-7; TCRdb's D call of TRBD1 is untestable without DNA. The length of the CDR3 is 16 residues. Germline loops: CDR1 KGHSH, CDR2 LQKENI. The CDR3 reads CASSLQPGQGVFEQYF. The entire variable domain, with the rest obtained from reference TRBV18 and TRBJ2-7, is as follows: NAGVMQNPRHLVRRRGQEARLRCSPMKGHSHVYWYRQLPEEGLKFMVYLQKENIIDESGMPKERFSAEFPKEGPSILRIQQVVRGDSAAYFCASSLQPGQGVFEQYFGPGTRLTVT.

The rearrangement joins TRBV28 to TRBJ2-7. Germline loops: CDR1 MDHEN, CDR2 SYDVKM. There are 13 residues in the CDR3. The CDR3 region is CASSGYSSYEQYF.

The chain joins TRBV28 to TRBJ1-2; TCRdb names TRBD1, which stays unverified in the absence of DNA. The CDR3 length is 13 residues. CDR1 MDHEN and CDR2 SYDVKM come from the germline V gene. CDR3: CASENRDNYGYTF.

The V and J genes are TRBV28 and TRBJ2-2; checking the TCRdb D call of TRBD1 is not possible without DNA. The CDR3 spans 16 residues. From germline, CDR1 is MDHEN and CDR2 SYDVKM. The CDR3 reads CAAQQLRGKGVGELFF.

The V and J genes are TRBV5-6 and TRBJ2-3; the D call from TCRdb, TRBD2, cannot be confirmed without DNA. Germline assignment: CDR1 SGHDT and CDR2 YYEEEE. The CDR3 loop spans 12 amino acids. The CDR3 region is CASNRESDTQYF.

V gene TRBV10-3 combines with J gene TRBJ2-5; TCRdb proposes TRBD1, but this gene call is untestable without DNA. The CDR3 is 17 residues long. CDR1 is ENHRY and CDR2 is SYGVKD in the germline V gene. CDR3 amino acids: CAISASGGQKTQETQYF.

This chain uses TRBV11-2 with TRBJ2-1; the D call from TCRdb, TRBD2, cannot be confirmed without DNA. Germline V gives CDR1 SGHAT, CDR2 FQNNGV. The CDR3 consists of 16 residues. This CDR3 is CASSLSLAPPYNEQFF.

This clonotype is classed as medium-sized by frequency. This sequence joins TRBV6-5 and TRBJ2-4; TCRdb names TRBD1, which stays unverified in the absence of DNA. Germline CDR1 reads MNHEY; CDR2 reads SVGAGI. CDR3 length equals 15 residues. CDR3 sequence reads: CASSEGQGAKNIQYF.

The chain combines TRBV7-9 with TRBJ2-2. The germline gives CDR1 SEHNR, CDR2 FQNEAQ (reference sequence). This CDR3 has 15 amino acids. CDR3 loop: CASSPHYQNTGELFF. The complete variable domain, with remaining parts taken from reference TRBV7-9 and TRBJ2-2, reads DTGVSQNPRHKITKRGQNVTFRCDPISEHNRLYWYRQTLGQGPEFLTYFQNEAQLEKSRLLSDRFSAERPKGSFSTLEIQRTEQGDSAMYLCASSPHYQNTGELFFGEGSRLTVL.

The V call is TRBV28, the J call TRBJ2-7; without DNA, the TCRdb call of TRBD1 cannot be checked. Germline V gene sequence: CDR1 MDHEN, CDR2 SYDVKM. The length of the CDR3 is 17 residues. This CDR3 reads CASSPSHRQAMVYEQYF.

The CDR3 protein is CASSIISGIDTGELFF. V is TRBV27 and J is TRBJ2-2; the TRBD2 assignment by TCRdb is unverifiable without DNA. The CDR3 consists of 16 residues. The V gene's germline CDR1 is MNHEY and CDR2 SMNVEV (reference sequence).

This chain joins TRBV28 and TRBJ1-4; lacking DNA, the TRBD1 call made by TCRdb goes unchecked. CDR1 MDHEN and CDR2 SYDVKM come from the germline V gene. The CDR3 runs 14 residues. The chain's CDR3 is CASSFLGAEEKLFF.

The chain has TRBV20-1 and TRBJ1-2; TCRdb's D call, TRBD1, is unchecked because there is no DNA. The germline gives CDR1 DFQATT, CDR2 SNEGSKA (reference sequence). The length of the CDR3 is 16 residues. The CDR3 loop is CSARDSRDSPSYGYTF.

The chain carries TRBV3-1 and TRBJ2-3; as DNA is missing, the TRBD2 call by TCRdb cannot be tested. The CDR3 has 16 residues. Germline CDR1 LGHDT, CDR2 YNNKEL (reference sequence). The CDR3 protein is CASSQEYASPPDTQYF.

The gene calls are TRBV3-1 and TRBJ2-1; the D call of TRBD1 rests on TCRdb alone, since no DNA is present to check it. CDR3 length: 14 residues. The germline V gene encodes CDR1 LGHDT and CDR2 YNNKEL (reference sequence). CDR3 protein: CASSQSGIYNEQFF.

The CDR3 here is CATSTRTSGVSEQFF. The chain is built from TRBV15 and TRBJ2-1; TCRdb returns TRBD2, unconfirmable since there is no DNA. The CDR3 covers 15 residues. Germline V gene sequence: CDR1 LNHNV, CDR2 YYDKDF (reference sequence). The full variable domain, completed using reference TRBV15 and TRBJ2-1, is DAMVIQNPRYQVTQFGKPVTLSCSQTLNHNVMYWYQQKSSQAPKLLFHYYDKDFNNEADTPDNFQSRRPNTSFCFLDIRSPGLGDTAMYLCATSTRTSGVSEQFFGPGTRLTVL.

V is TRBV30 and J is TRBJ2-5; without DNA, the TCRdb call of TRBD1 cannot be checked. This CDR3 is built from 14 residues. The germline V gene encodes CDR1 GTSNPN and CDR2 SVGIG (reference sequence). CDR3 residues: CAWKNWDSQETQYF.

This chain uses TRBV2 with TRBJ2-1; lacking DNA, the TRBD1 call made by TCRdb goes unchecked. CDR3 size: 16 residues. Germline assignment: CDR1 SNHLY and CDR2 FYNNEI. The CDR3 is CASSEPGTGVYNEQFF.

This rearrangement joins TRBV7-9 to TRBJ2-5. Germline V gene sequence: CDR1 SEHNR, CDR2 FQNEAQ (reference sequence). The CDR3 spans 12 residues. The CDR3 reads CASSPDLETQYF.

CDR3 in amino acids: CASRVYRGYNEQFF. The rearrangement uses TRBV2 and TRBJ2-1; the TRBD1 assignment by TCRdb is unverifiable without DNA. CDR3 size: 14 residues. Germline-derived CDR1 and CDR2 are SNHLY and FYNNEI.

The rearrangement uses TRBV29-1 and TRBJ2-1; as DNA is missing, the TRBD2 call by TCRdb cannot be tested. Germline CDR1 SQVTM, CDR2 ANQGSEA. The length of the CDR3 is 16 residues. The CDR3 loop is CSVEVIGMDLGHEQFF.

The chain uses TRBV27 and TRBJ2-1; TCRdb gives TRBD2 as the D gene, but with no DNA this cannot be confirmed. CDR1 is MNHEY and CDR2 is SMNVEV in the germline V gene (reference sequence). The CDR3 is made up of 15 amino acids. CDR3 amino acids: CASRTGTSGSNEQFF.

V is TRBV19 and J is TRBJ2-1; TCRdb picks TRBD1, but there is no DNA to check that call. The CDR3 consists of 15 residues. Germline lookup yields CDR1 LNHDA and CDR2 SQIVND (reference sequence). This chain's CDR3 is CASSILGASYNEQFF.

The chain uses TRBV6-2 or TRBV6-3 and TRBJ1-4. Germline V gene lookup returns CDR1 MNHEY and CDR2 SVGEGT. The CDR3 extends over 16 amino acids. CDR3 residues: CASSYPRTAADEKLFF.

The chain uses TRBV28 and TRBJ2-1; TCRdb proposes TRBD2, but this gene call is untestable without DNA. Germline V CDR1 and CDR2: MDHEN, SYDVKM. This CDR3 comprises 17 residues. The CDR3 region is CASSFSSGLPSYNEQFF.

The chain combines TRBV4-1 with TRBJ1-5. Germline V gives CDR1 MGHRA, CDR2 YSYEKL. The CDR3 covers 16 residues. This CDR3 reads CASSQDKADPNQPQHF.

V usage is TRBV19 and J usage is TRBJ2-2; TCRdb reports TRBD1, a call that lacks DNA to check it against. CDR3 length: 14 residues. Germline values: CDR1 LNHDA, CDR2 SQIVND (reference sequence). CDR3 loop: CASSMTGAAGELFF. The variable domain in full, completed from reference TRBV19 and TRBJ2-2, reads DGGITQSPKYLFRKEGQNVTLSCEQNLNHDAMYWYRQDPGQGLRLIYYSQIVNDFQKGDIAEGYSVSREKKESFPLTVTSAQKNPTAFYLCASSMTGAAGELFFGEGSRLTVL.

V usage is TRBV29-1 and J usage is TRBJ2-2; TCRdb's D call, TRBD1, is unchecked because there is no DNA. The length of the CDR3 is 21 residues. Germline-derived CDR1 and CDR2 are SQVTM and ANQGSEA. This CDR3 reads CSVRGSRQGNPPRANTGELFF.

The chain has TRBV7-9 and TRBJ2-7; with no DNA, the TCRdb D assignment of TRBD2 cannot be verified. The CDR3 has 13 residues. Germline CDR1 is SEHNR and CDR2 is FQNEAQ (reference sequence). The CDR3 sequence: CASSESGGYEQYF.